Each of the 32 T cell receptor beta chains below was sequenced from the same sample in a study of neurological immune-mediated disorders (dated by TCRdb to the late 2010s). The method behind the library was 5' RACE. Instrument used: Illumina HiSeq 2500. TCRdb redid the processing of the public reads, applying fastp at Q25 and MiXCR, and retained in-frame beta chains. Every distinct CDR3 protein forms one entry, paired with its most common genes and DNA. In this sample the table shows around 64,000 distinct CDR3 sequences, about 3% of which occur a single time. The ten largest clones take up about 5.5% of the sample. Sequenced input: PBMCs. These receptors were collected from a woman between 50 and 59 years old with multiple sclerosis.

This clonotype has more than one count but fewer than ten. A read error is possible here, since a much larger clone lies one base away. CDR3: CATSDPGKVTDTQYF. CDR3 coding DNA: TGTGCCACCAGTGATCCAGGAAAGGTCACAGATACGCAGTATTTT. V and J are TRBV24-1 and TRBJ2-3, with D uncertain. Germline loops: CDR1 KGHDR, CDR2 SFDVKD. Trimming cost V 3 bases and J 2 bases, with 11 bases left between them. This CDR3 spans 15 amino acids.

Comments on this clonotype: Given a much more abundant clone one base away, this may be a read error. V gene TRBV5-1 combines with J gene TRBJ1-6; D may be TRBD1 (5 bases). Germline-derived CDR1 and CDR2 are SGHRS and YFSETQ. The CDR3 length is 14 residues. The chain's CDR3 is CASSLDRSDSPLNF. CDR3 nucleotide sequence: TGCGCCAGCAGCTTGGACAGGTCGGATTCACCCCTCAACTTT.

This clonotype has at least ten counts. The genes are TRBV7-2 and TRBJ2-7; the match to TRBD2 covers 9 bases. The CDR3 loop spans 17 amino acids. Germline V gene data show CDR1 as SGHTA and CDR2 as FQGNSA. V shed 5 bases and J 2 bases; nucleotides not matched to a gene: 13. The chain's CDR3 is CASSEGILAGRTYEQYF. CDR3 in DNA: TGTGCCAGCAGCGAGGGGATACTAGCGGGCCGCACCTACGAGCAGTACTTC.

The table lists this clonotype with many counts. The chain uses TRBV7-2 and TRBJ2-6; D gene ambiguous. The germline V and J ends were trimmed by 4 bases and 0 bases, with 4 bases remaining between them. The CDR3 loop spans 14 amino acids. The germline V gene encodes CDR1 SGHTA and CDR2 FQGNSA. CDR3 bases: TGTGCCAGCAGCTCATACTCTGGGGCCAACGTCCTGACTTTC. Protein product: CASSSYSGANVLTF.

Ten or more counts support this clonotype. The chain couples TRBV5-6 to TRBJ2-3; D might be TRBD1 (5 bases). There are 15 residues in the CDR3. Trimming stripped 6 bases from V and 0 bases from J, with 14 bases between. Germline V lookup: CDR1 SGHDT, CDR2 YYEEEE. The CDR3 spells CASTNWGGSTDTQYF. The CDR3 DNA reads TGTGCCAGCACCAATTGGGGCGGTAGCACAGATACGCAGTATTTT. Complete variable domain (other parts from reference TRBV5-6 and TRBJ2-3): DAGVTQSPTHLIKTRGQQVTLRCSPKSGHDTVSWYQQALGQGPQFIFQYYEEEERQRGNFPDRFSGHQFPNYSSELNVNALLLGDSALYLCASTNWGGSTDTQYFGPGTRLTVL.

This clonotype appeared many times. The chain couples TRBV20-1 to TRBJ2-3, with a weak D call TRBD2 (5 bases). The CDR3 covers 14 residues. Trimming pared 5 bases from V and 3 bases from J, leaving 15 bases between. CDR1 is DFQATT and CDR2 is SNEGSKA in the germline V gene (reference sequence). The CDR3 loop reads CSAPRRTGTDTQYF. CDR3 coding DNA: TGCAGTGCTCCCCGGAGGACGGGTACAGATACGCAGTATTTT.

This clonotype was counted at least ten times. The V call is TRBV4-3, the J call TRBJ2-3; D gene unclear. The CDR3 loop spans 12 amino acids. V dropped 8 bases and J dropped 5 bases, with 11 bases sitting between them. Germline-derived CDR1 and CDR2 are LGHNA and YSLEER. The CDR3 nucleotides are TGCGCCAGCGGCAGATTGGGAGATACGCAGTATTTT. This codes for CASGRLGDTQYF.

This clonotype was seen many times. V usage is TRBV5-5 and J usage is TRBJ2-1; unclear D gene. Trimming removed 4 bases from V and 6 bases from J, with 11 bases in between. The CDR3 extends over 13 amino acids. Germline lookup yields CDR1 SGHKS and CDR2 YYEKEE (reference sequence). The CDR3: CASSAGSSNEQFF. DNA of the CDR3: TGTGCCAGCAGCGCCGGATCCAGCAATGAGCAGTTCTTC.

This clonotype occurred many times. This chain uses TRBV5-1 with TRBJ1-2; 8 bases match TRBD1. Losses at the gene ends were 7 bases for V and 6 bases for J; bases not matched to a gene: 17. This CDR3 is 16 amino acids long. Germline V gene sequence: CDR1 SGHRS, CDR2 YFSETQ. The CDR3 sequence is CASQSTTGVTSNGYTF. The CDR3 DNA reads as TGCGCCAGCCAATCCACGACAGGGGTGACTTCTAATGGCTACACCTTC.

The sample holds many counts of this clonotype. This rearrangement joins TRBV7-2 to TRBJ2-4, with 11 bases identical to TRBD2. Germline CDR1 reads SGHTA; CDR2 reads FQGNSA. The V gene end was trimmed by 1 base and the J gene end by 3 bases; junction bases not matched to a gene: 8. The CDR3 has 18 residues. The CDR3 bases are TGTGCCAGCAGCTTAGTAGCGGGGGGGTCATTAGGCAAAAACATTCAGTACTTC. Translating it yields CASSLVAGGSLGKNIQYF.

The sample holds many counts of this clonotype. J is TRBJ1-2 and V is TRBV20-1; D gene uncertain. Trimming left V 3 bases short and J 7 bases short, with 15 bases between. Germline V lookup: CDR1 DFQATT, CDR2 SNEGSKA (reference sequence). The length of the CDR3 is 13 residues. The CDR3 region is CSASRGSVFGYTF. CDR3 DNA sequence: TGCAGTGCTAGCCGCGGGAGCGTGTTTGGCTACACCTTC.

This clonotype has just a few counts. The chain joins TRBV7-8 to TRBJ2-7, with D perhaps being TRBD1 or TRBD2 (7 bases each). Deletions cut 5 bases from V and 3 bases from J, with 20 bases between. The germline CDR1 and CDR2 sequences are SGHVS and FQNEAQ. The CDR3 has 16 residues. The CDR3 region is CASSPWGGQQNYEQYF. The CDR3 DNA is TGTGCCAGCAGCCCCTGGGGGGGACAGCAAAACTACGAGCAGTACTTC.

This clonotype was picked up many times. The chain joins TRBV4-1 to TRBJ1-1, with D unresolved. The germline V gene has CDR1 MGHRA and CDR2 YSYEKL. This CDR3 has 14 amino acids. The germline V and J ends were trimmed by 6 bases and 0 bases, with 11 bases remaining between them. In DNA, the CDR3 is TGCGCCAGCAGGCGGACGGCAATGAACACTGAAGCTTTCTTT. Its protein product is CASRRTAMNTEAFF.

This clonotype occurred a few times. This chain links TRBV4-3 with TRBJ2-3; weak D call: TRBD1 (9 bases). CDR3 size: 19 residues. V shed 4 bases and J shed 4 bases, with 27 bases lying between them. In germline, CDR1 is LGHNA, CDR2 YSLEER. CDR3 sequence: CASSLGTGSSSGTADTQYF. The DNA of the CDR3 is TGCGCCAGCAGCCTGGGGACAGGGAGTAGTAGCGGGACGGCAGATACGCAGTATTTT.

The table lists this clonotype with a few counts. One base away lies a much larger clone, so this may be a sequencing read error. The chain employs TRBV6-2 or TRBV6-3 and TRBJ1-6; D uncertain. This CDR3 has 14 residues. CDR1 and CDR2 (germline): MNHEY, SVGEGT. CDR3 loop: CASSYGPRDSHLHF. In nucleotides, the CDR3 is TGTGCCAGCAGTTACGGGCCGAGGGATTCACACCTCCACTTT.

This clonotype occurred many times. The chain is built from TRBV20-1 and TRBJ2-3, with 13 positions matching TRBD2. Trimming took 6 bases from V and 6 from J; bases not matched to a gene: 6. Germline loops: CDR1 DFQATT, CDR2 SNEGSKA (reference sequence). The CDR3 loop spans 14 amino acids. Written as DNA, the CDR3 is TGCAGTGCATCCGGGACTAGCGGGATTGATACGCAGTATTTT. It is translated as CSASGTSGIDTQYF.

This clonotype came up a few times. This chain uses TRBV5-1 with TRBJ1-1; D might be TRBD1 (5 bases). Germline V gene sequence: CDR1 SGHRS, CDR2 YFSETQ. This CDR3 spans 14 amino acids. V dropped 7 bases and J dropped 1 base, with 14 bases sitting between them. CDR3 loop: CASGPGTRNTEAFF. The CDR3 DNA is TGCGCCAGCGGCCCTGGGACGAGGAACACTGAAGCTTTCTTT. The full variable domain, rest sourced from reference TRBV5-1 and TRBJ1-1, is KAGVTQTPRYLIKTRGQQVTLSCSPISGHRSVSWYQQTPGQGLQFLFEYFSETQRNKGNFPGRFSGRQFSNSRSEMNVSTLELGDSALYLCASGPGTRNTEAFFGQGTRLTVV.

This clonotype has ten or more counts. The chain uses TRBV11-2 and TRBJ1-5, with a tentative D call TRBD1 (5 bases). CDR1 SGHAT and CDR2 FQNNGV come from the germline V gene. V shed 1 base and J shed 7 bases, with 8 bases lying between them. The CDR3 loop spans 13 amino acids. The CDR3 reads CASSLGDSQPQHF. For the CDR3, the DNA is TGTGCCAGCAGCTTAGGCGACAGCCAGCCCCAGCATTTT.

Many counts were recorded for this clonotype. The chain links TRBV9 to TRBJ2-3; TRBD2 aligns across 9 bases. J was trimmed by 5 bases and V by 4 bases; bases with no gene match: 5. CDR3 size: 14 residues. Germline lookup yields CDR1 SGDLS and CDR2 YYNGEE. CDR3 protein: CASSKGLAVDTQYF. CDR3 DNA sequence: TGTGCCAGCAGCAAGGGACTAGCTGTAGATACGCAGTATTTT.

This clonotype occurred a few times. A much larger clone differs by one base, so this may be a read error. The chain combines TRBV7-9 with TRBJ1-3; 7 bases align to TRBD1. The germline V gene encodes CDR1 SEHNR and CDR2 FQNEAQ (reference sequence). This CDR3 has 14 amino acids. Written as DNA, the CDR3 is TGTGCCAGCAGAACCGGGACAGAAGGAAAAACCATATATTTT. It translates to CASRTGTEGKTIYF. The full variable domain, completed using reference TRBV7-9 and TRBJ1-3, is DTGVSQNPRHKITKRGQNVTFRCDPISEHNRLYWYRQTLGQGPEFLTYFQNEAQLEKSRLLSDRFSAERPKGSFSTLEIQRTEQGDSAMYLCASRTGTEGKTIYFGEGSWLTVV.

This clonotype showed up many times. CDR3 nucleotide sequence: TGTGCCACCAGCAGAGAACCGGACAGCAATTCACCCCTCCACTTT. It is translated as CATSREPDSNSPLHF. The rearrangement links TRBV15 to TRBJ1-6, with a tentative D call TRBD1 (6 bases). There are 15 residues in the CDR3. The V end lost 0 bases, the J end lost 7 bases, and 10 bases lay between the germline ends. Germline V lookup: CDR1 LNHNV, CDR2 YYDKDF (reference sequence).

This clonotype was observed at least ten times. The chain joins TRBV20-1 to TRBJ2-1; 7 bases are a match to TRBD2. The V gene end was trimmed by 5 bases and the J gene end by 11 bases; junction bases not matched to a gene: 12. The length of the CDR3 is 13 residues. Germline CDR1 DFQATT, CDR2 SNEGSKA (reference sequence). The CDR3 loop is CSADRGGQPKQFF. CDR3 nucleotides: TGCAGTGCTGATAGGGGAGGGCAGCCAAAGCAGTTCTTC.

This clonotype was recorded at least ten times. The rearrangement joins TRBV7-2 to TRBJ2-2, with D maybe TRBD2 (6 bases). The CDR3 has 15 amino acids. The ends were cut back, 1 base at V and 5 bases at J, with 11 bases in the middle. Germline assignment: CDR1 SGHTA and CDR2 FQGNSA. CDR3 nucleotides: TGTGCCAGCAGCTTAGGGAGAGGGAGGACCGGGGAGCTGTTTTTT. Translating gives CASSLGRGRTGELFF. The entire variable domain, with the rest obtained from reference TRBV7-2 and TRBJ2-2, is as follows: GAGVSQSPSNKVTEKGKDVELRCDPISGHTALYWYRQSLGQGLEFLIYFQGNSAPDKSGLPSDRFSAERTGGSVSTLTIQRTQQEDSAVYLCASSLGRGRTGELFFGEGSRLTVL.

This clonotype was seen repeatedly, ten times or more. The chain employs TRBV6-6 and TRBJ1-1; TRBD1 matches 10 bases. Germline V gene sequence: CDR1 MNHNY, CDR2 SVGAGI (reference sequence). The J segment lost 0 bases and the V segment lost 11 bases, leaving 12 bases of the junction unmatched. The CDR3 sequence is 16 residues long. The CDR3 loop is CACNGQGGLLNTEAFF. CDR3 nucleotides: TGTGCCTGCAACGGACAGGGGGGATTACTGAACACTGAAGCTTTCTTT.

This clonotype was counted ten times or more. The chain has TRBV5-1 and TRBJ1-2; D remains unclear. Germline lookup yields CDR1 SGHRS and CDR2 YFSETQ. Trimming stripped 4 bases from V and 0 bases from J, with 7 bases between. This CDR3 is 13 amino acids long. CDR3 nucleotides: TGCGCCAGCAGCGACATAGCTAACTATGGCTACACCTTC. Its translation is CASSDIANYGYTF.

Only a few counts were recorded for this clonotype. CDR3 nucleotides: TGTGCCAGCAGCACGGAGAGAGAGACCCAGTACTTC. Amino acids: CASSTERETQYF. This rearrangement joins TRBV7-2 to TRBJ2-5; D is ambiguous. Germline V lookup: CDR1 SGHTA, CDR2 FQGNSA. V was pared by 5 bases and J by 4 bases, with 8 bases between. The CDR3 spans 12 residues.

The sample holds a few counts of this clonotype. The genes are TRBV20-1 and TRBJ1-1; 8 nucleotides agree with TRBD1. Trimming at V came to 5 bases and at J to 4 bases, leaving 9 bases not matched to a gene. CDR1 and CDR2 (germline): DFQATT, SNEGSKA (reference sequence). CDR3 length: 14 residues. CDR3: CSAPGQGGGTEAFF. DNA for the CDR3: TGCAGTGCTCCCGGACAGGGAGGGGGCACTGAAGCTTTCTTT.

This clonotype was seen repeatedly, ten times or more. J is TRBJ2-7 and V is TRBV28; 9 bases line up with TRBD2. The J segment lost 5 bases and the V segment lost 2 bases, leaving 1 base of the junction unmatched. The germline gives CDR1 MDHEN, CDR2 SYDVKM. There are 13 residues in the CDR3. The CDR3 region has the DNA TGTGCCAGCAGTTTAGTAGCGGGGGACGAGCAGTACGTC. Protein: CASSLVAGDEQYV.

This clonotype was counted at least ten times. The J gene is TRBJ2-1, the V gene TRBV5-1; 8 nucleotides line up with TRBD2. Germline CDR1 is SGHRS and CDR2 is YFSETQ. CDR3 length: 15 residues. With 4 bases clipped from V and 4 bases from J, the junction kept 7 bases outside the gene matches. The CDR3 sequence: CASSPGRGAYNEQFF. In nucleotides, the CDR3 is TGCGCCAGCAGCCCCGGGAGGGGGGCTTACAATGAGCAGTTCTTC.

Many counts were recorded for this clonotype. V and J are TRBV7-2 and TRBJ1-4; no clear D gene. The CDR3 is 15 residues long. V lost 1 base and J 0 bases, leaving 6 bases between the germline ends. CDR1 is SGHTA and CDR2 is FQGNSA in the germline V gene. CDR3 protein: CASSLEGSTNEKLFF. The CDR3 DNA reads as TGTGCCAGCAGCTTAGAGGGCTCAACTAATGAAAAACTGTTTTTT.

This clonotype was observed at least ten times. The V and J genes are TRBV7-2 and TRBJ2-2; no definite D call. The CDR3 covers 13 residues. Trimming took off 2 bases at V and 6 bases at J, with 7 bases between the two ends. Germline CDR1 reads SGHTA; CDR2 reads FQGNSA. The CDR3 region is CASSLPLPGELFF. The CDR3 DNA reads as TGTGCCAGCAGCTTACCTCTCCCCGGGGAGCTGTTTTTT.

There are many counts of this clonotype. The rearrangement links TRBV5-1 to TRBJ1-4; D ambiguous. V shed 2 bases and J shed 3 bases, with 8 bases lying between them. The CDR3 consists of 14 residues. CDR1 is SGHRS, CDR2 YFSETQ, per germline. For the CDR3, the DNA is TGCGCCAGCAGCTTTTGGCTGCCTAATGAAAAACTGTTTTTT. It codes for CASSFWLPNEKLFF.